This T cell receptor beta chain was obtained from a study of cytomegalovirus exposure and HLA in healthy donors. Study-wide results and caveats: Later analysis identified a missense DCLRE1C variant that was linked to TCR beta V- and J-gene trimming. Other equally common chains were less clonally expanded than HLA-associated TCR beta chains, a later analysis showed. Most TCRs appeared rarely, but some public TCRs recurred in many donors.

The germline CDR1 and CDR2 sequences are ENHRY and SYGVKD. The V and J ends lost 3 bases and 0 bases respectively, with 10 bases between them. This CDR3 region has 15 residues. Worth noting for this clone: The antigen remains unidentified.

In the PCR, 60 Vbeta and 13 Jbeta primers were used. Original data processing: Per a later analysis, the number of unique TCR beta chains was approximately 80 million, of which 10 million to 11 million were shared. Only in-frame clones appear in the TCRdb table, and some are missing; sequencing was by immunoSEQ multiplex PCR. V and J calls and clone size are those listed in that table; D and trimming were worked out from the DNA. The profile shows hundreds of thousands of clones, over 70% of them singletons. The chain combines TRBV10-3 with TRBJ2-3; tentatively, D is TRBD2 (5 bases). The material sequenced was PBMCs. The TCR sequence derives from a boy between 2 and 10 years old in good health and CMV-seronegative. The CDR3 region is CAISDEDLSTDTQYF. For the CDR3, the DNA is TGTGCCATCAGTGATGAGGACTTGAGCACAGATACGCAGTATTTT.